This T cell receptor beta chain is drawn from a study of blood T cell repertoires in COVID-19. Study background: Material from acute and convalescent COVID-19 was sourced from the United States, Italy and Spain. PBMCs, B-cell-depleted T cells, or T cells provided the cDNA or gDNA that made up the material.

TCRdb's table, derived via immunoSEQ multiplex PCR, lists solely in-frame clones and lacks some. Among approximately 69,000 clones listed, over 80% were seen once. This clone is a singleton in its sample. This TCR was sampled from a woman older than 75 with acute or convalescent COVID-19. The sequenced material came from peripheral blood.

CDR3 sequence reads: CASSPPASGSFPYNEQFF. In DNA, the CDR3 is TGTGCCAGCAGCCCCCCGGCTAGCGGGAGTTTCCCCTACAATGAGCAGTTCTTC. The rearrangement joins TRBV7-8 to TRBJ2-1; TRBD2 matches 10 bases. Germline CDR1 SGHVS, CDR2 FQNEAQ. The CDR3 totals 18 residues. The J segment lost 2 bases and the V segment lost 5 bases, leaving 12 bases of the junction unmatched.